This T cell receptor beta chain originates from a study of T-cell reconstitution after alpha-beta-depleted transplantation in children. As it was prepared, the TCRbeta library received unique molecular identifiers. TCRdb passed the PCR reads through MiXCR, listing each CDR3 protein once. The data show about 980,000 distinct CDR3 sequences, with about 29% seen just once and about 28% held by the top ten. Whole-study findings and limits: Fresh T-cell production supplied most of the T-cell counts and diversity seen one year after transplant. There were some patients whose high TCRbeta diversity at day 60 came from surviving recipient T cells and thymic progenitors.

CDR3 length equals 12 residues. Trimming pared 0 bases from V and 2 bases from J, leaving 5 bases between. Germline V gene lookup returns CDR1 SQVTM and CDR2 ANQGSEA. This clonotype showed up just a few times. Its antigen is not identified. The sample consisted of PBMCs, mostly from graft donor cells, taken 360 days after TCRalphabeta/CD19-depleted stem cell transplant. The source is a boy under three years old who had a stem cell transplant for SCID, so the T cells may come from the graft donor. V and J are TRBV29-1 and TRBJ2-7, with no clear D. Here the CDR3 DNA reads TGCAGCGTTGAAGAAGGGACCTACGAGCAGTACTTC. Encoded protein: CSVEEGTYEQYF.